This is a list of T cell receptor beta chains from one sample in a study of T-cell reconstitution after alpha-beta-depleted transplantation in children. Using its own MiXCR run on the PCR reads, TCRdb lists one record per CDR3 protein. The sample has approximately 500,000 distinct CDR3 sequences, roughly 10% seen once; the top ten hold 2%. The sample was PBMCs, taken before TCRalphabeta/CD19-depleted stem cell transplant. The receptors derive from a child younger than 10 with inherited bone marrow failure, due to receive a stem cell transplant. Each CDR3 is given with its conserved first and last residue. A D gene is named only where the DNA matches it firmly. For some rows the clone size is stated as once, few or many, or as a class when expanded; others skip it.

v_call	clone_size	d_call	j_call	cdr3_nt	cdr3_aa
TRBV4-1	few	TRBD2	TRBJ2-1	TGCGCCAGCAGCCAGGGACTAGCGGGGCCGCCGGCCTACAATGAGCAGTTCTTC	CASSQGLAGPPAYNEQFF
TRBV27	-	-	TRBJ1-1	TGTGCCAGCAGTTTATCGATAAATTGGGCAGGTGGTTCGACTGAAGCTTTCTTT	CASSLSINWAGGSTEAFF
TRBV20-1	many	TRBD2	TRBJ2-1	TGCAGTGCTAGAGATTTTACTAGCGGGATAACCTACAATGAGCAGTTCTTC	CSARDFTSGITYNEQFF
TRBV7-9	many	-	TRBJ2-5	TGTGCCAGCAGCAGGGACCCGGGGGAGACCCAGTACTTC	CASSRDPGETQYF
TRBV7-2	many	-	TRBJ2-7	TGTGCCAGCAGCTTCAGGGTCCTCTACGAGCAGTACTTC	CASSFRVLYEQYF
TRBV12-3/TRBV12-4	many	TRBD2	TRBJ2-7	TGTGCCAGCAGTTTAGGGGGACTAGCGGGAGGTAACTTC	CASSLGGLAGGNF
TRBV5-1	many	-	TRBJ2-7	TGCGCCAGCAGTCAAGGGACACCGCCCTCCTACGAGCAGTACTTC	CASSQGTPPSYEQYF
TRBV11-2	many	-	TRBJ2-4	TGTGCCAGCAGCTCCTTCGCCGGGAATCTAGCCAAAAACATTCAGTACTTC	CASSSFAGNLAKNIQYF
TRBV6-1	many	-	TRBJ2-2	TGTGCCAGCACCCCAGATGGGCGGGGATTCACCGGGGAGCTGTTTTTT	CASTPDGRGFTGELFF
TRBV3-1	many	-	TRBJ2-7	TGTGCCAGCAGCCCAGACCCCCCGGGACTCGGGGACGAGCAGTACTTC	CASSPDPPGLGDEQYF
TRBV15	-	-	TRBJ2-1	TGTGCCACCGCCAAATGGGCAGGGGTCTACAATGAGCAGTTCTTC	CATAKWAGVYNEQFF
TRBV10-1	few	TRBD1	TRBJ2-3	TGCGCCGCTTCGGACAGGGGCACAGATACGCAGTATTTT	CAASDRGTDTQYF
TRBV27	-	-	TRBJ2-2	TGTGCCAGCAAGTCTGGGCCGAACACCGGGGAGCTGTTTTTT	CASKSGPNTGELFF
TRBV30	-	TRBD1	TRBJ2-2	TGTGCCTGGAGACAGGGGACGGCTACCGGGGAGCTGTTTTTT	CAWRQGTATGELFF
TRBV20-1	many	-	TRBJ1-5	TGCAGTGCTAGACCATATCAAAATCAGCCCCAGCATTTT	CSARPYQNQPQHF
TRBV18	many	-	TRBJ2-3	TGTGCCAGCTCACCACCTGGCTTCCGCACAGATACGCAGTATTTT	CASSPPGFRTDTQYF
TRBV15	-	-	TRBJ1-1	TGTGCCACCAGCCCCCGAAAGGGACTGACGGGATTCTCTGAAGCTTTCTTT	CATSPRKGLTGFSEAFF
TRBV6-5	many	-	TRBJ1-2	TGTGCCAGCAGTTACTCTGTCCATAACTATGGCTACACCTTC	CASSYSVHNYGYTF
TRBV7-9	few	-	TRBJ1-2	TGTGCCAGCAGCTTAGAGTCAGGGAATGGCTACACCTTC	CASSLESGNGYTF
TRBV10-3	many	TRBD1	TRBJ2-1	TGTGCCATCAGTGGAGGGACAGATTACAATGAGCAGTTCTTC	CAISGGTDYNEQFF
TRBV27	-	-	TRBJ1-1	TGTGCCAGCTCAGATAGAGGCACTGAAGCTATCTTT	CASSDRGTEAIF
TRBV15	many	-	TRBJ1-2	TGTGCCACCAGCAGAGATACCAACTATGGCTACACCTTC	CATSRDTNYGYTF
TRBV20-1	once	-	TRBJ2-1	TGCAGTGCCCCGGACCAGATCTCCTACAATGAGCAGTTCTTC	CSAPDQISYNEQFF
TRBV20-1	many	TRBD1	TRBJ1-2	TGCAGTGCCCAGGGGGGACTGAACCCTAACTATGGCTACACCTTC	CSAQGGLNPNYGYTF
TRBV6-2/TRBV6-3	few	-	TRBJ2-7	TGTGCCAGCAATAACAGGGATTCCTACGAGCAGTACTTC	CASNNRDSYEQYF
TRBV11-3	many	-	TRBJ2-2	TGTGCCAGCAGCAATCAGGGTTCCGGGGAGCTGTTTTTT	CASSNQGSGELFF
TRBV4-3	few	-	TRBJ2-6	TGCGCCAGCAGCCAAGGTCCTCTCAGCTCTGGGGCCAACGTCCTGACTTTC	CASSQGPLSSGANVLTF
TRBV12-3/TRBV12-4	-	-	TRBJ2-7	TGTGCCAGCAGAAGAGTCCCGGGACTTACTAACGAGCAGTACTTC	CASRRVPGLTNEQYF
TRBV6-5	many	-	TRBJ2-3	TGTGCCAGCAGTTCCGGGAGCACAGATACGCAGTATTTT	CASSSGSTDTQYF
TRBV20-1	many	-	TRBJ2-7	TGCAGTGCTAGCGGGAGTGACGGGGAGCAGTACTTC	CSASGSDGEQYF
TRBV4-3	many	-	TRBJ1-6	TGCGCCAGCAGCCAAGCCGCCAGGGCTAATTCACCCCTCCACTTT	CASSQAARANSPLHF
TRBV29-1	many	-	TRBJ2-1	TGCAGCGGGGGTCACAGGGCCAGCGCGGATGAGCAGTTCTTC	CSGGHRASADEQFF
TRBV20-1	-	TRBD2	TRBJ2-6	TGCAGTGCTAGAGGCGGGGAGGGCCTCCTCTCTGGGGCCAACGTCCTGACTTTC	CSARGGEGLLSGANVLTF
TRBV11-2	-	-	TRBJ2-1	TGTGCCAGCAGTCCCCAACCTCCTTATAAACCCCCCTACAATGAGCAGTTCTTC	CASSPQPPYKPPYNEQFF
TRBV5-5	many	TRBD1	TRBJ2-7	TGTGCCAGCAGCGAAGGACAGGCCTACGAGCAGTACTTC	CASSEGQAYEQYF
TRBV7-9	-	-	TRBJ2-7	TGTGCCAGCAGCTTAGGTCGGGCCGGGACCTACGAGCAGTACTTC	CASSLGRAGTYEQYF
TRBV29-1	many	-	TRBJ2-3	TGCAGCGTGGGGACACTCTTCACAGATACGCAGTATTTT	CSVGTLFTDTQYF
TRBV27	few	-	TRBJ1-5	TGTGCCAGCAGTTTAAGCCGCCAGGGAAACAATCAGCCCCAGCATTTT	CASSLSRQGNNQPQHF
TRBV15	many	-	TRBJ2-2	TGTGCCACCAGCAGAGAGGCTGGGGCCACCGGGGAGCTGTTTTTT	CATSREAGATGELFF
TRBV20-1	many	TRBD1	TRBJ1-1	TGCAGTGCTCTGACAGGGGCCTTGGACACTGAAGCTTTCTTT	CSALTGALDTEAFF
TRBV20-1	many	TRBD2	TRBJ2-7	TGCAGTGCTTATACTAGCGGGAGGGCTTCCGAGCAGTACTTC	CSAYTSGRASEQYF
TRBV24-1	many	TRBD2	TRBJ2-7	TGTGCCACCAGTGAGGGGACTAGCGGGGCCTGGGGAAACGAGCAGTACTTC	CATSEGTSGAWGNEQYF
TRBV7-2	many	TRBD2	TRBJ2-5	TGCGCCAGCAGCTTGGGGGGGGGCCAAGAGACCCAGTACTTC	CASSLGGGQETQYF
TRBV12-3/TRBV12-4	-	-	TRBJ1-5	TGTGCCAGCTCCCCCCTGGGGGGTCGGCAGCCCCAGCATTTT	CASSPLGGRQPQHF
TRBV6-1	few	-	TRBJ2-1	TGTGCTTCACCGGGACTTACGCTTTGGAGCTGCAATGAGCAGTTCTTC	CASPGLTLWSCNEQFF